This T cell receptor (beta chain) was sequenced for a study of T-cell memory formation after mild COVID-19. Findings and limits, study-wide: Memory sampled before infection contained some responding clones, suggesting cross-reactive memory joined.

Details on this clonotype: Its antigen remains unknown.

In TCRdb, the 5' RACE reads were re-called with MiXCR into one record per CDR3 protein. The sample contains about 150,000 distinct CDR3 sequences, about 5.5% of which appear only once. The sequence derives from an adult woman who had mild COVID-19 (a few samples of this study predate the infection). Cell type and time point are not known. The sample was PBMCs or a T cell subset sorted from them (not recorded which).

CDR3 loop: CAWSVGLWGQGNQYEQYF. Here the CDR3 DNA reads TGTGCCTGGAGTGTAGGGCTTTGGGGACAGGGAAATCAGTACGAGCAGTACTTC. The chain recombines TRBV30 with TRBJ2-7; 9 nucleotides agree with TRBD1. CDR1 is GTSNPN, CDR2 SVGIG, per germline (reference sequence). The length of the CDR3 is 18 residues. V shed 0 bases, J shed 4 bases, and the junction held 16 bases outside the gene matches.